Below are 11 T cell receptor beta chains sequenced from a single sample in a study of T-cell memory formation after mild COVID-19 (dated by TCRdb to the early 2020s). The library was obtained by 5' RACE. The instrument was an Illumina NovaSeq 6000. TCRdb reprocessing: public reads trimmed at Q25 with fastp, clones called with MiXCR, in-frame beta chains kept. Entries that share a CDR3 protein sequence are merged under the most common genes and DNA. Present in this sample are 85,000 to 130,000 distinct CDR3 sequences, around 12% of which were seen just once. In total, the top ten clones hold around 30% of the sample. Sequencing input: PBMCs or a T cell subset sorted from them (not recorded which). The receptors stem from an adult woman who had mild COVID-19 (a few samples of this study predate the infection). The sample titles of this study are shuffled in the database, so cell type and time point are left out; the donor was told from shared clones.

This clonotype was seen a handful of times. The chain recombines TRBV5-1 with TRBJ1-4, with a tentative D call TRBD1 (5 bases). The germline V gene encodes CDR1 SGHRS and CDR2 YFSETQ. The V gene lost 4 bases and the J gene lost 0 bases, with 10 bases spanning the gap. The CDR3 consists of 15 residues. The CDR3 spells CASSRGEATNEKLFF. Here the CDR3 DNA reads TGCGCCAGCAGCCGAGGGGAAGCAACTAATGAAAAACTGTTTTTT.

This chain connects TRBV9 to TRBJ2-7, with 9 bases aligning to TRBD1. Germline V gene lookup returns CDR1 SGDLS and CDR2 YYNGEE. The CDR3 sequence is 16 residues long. Trimming took 5 bases from V and 0 from J; bases not matched to a gene: 9. The CDR3 bases are TGTGCCAGCAGTGCCGGCGACAGGGGGTTCTCCTACGAGCAGTACTTC. This translates into CASSAGDRGFSYEQYF. Using reference TRBV9 and TRBJ2-7 for the parts outside the CDR3, the full variable domain is DSGVTQTPKHLITATGQRVTLRCSPRSGDLSVYWYQQSLDQGLQFLIQYYNGEERAKGNILERFSAQQFPDLHSELNLSSLELGDSALYFCASSAGDRGFSYEQYFGPGTRLTVT.

The chain employs TRBV12-5 and TRBJ2-5, with D possibly called TRBD1 or TRBD2 (5 bases each). The germline V gene has CDR1 LGHNT and CDR2 FRNRAP. V lost 6 bases and J 2 bases, leaving 19 bases between the germline ends. This CDR3 spans 16 amino acids. In DNA form, the CDR3 reads TGTGCTAGTGGACCCGGGACCCTCTCACCACAAGAGACCCAGTACTTC. Protein sequence: CASGPGTLSPQETQYF.

The chain carries TRBV27 and TRBJ1-1, with a tentative D call TRBD1 (5 bases). Germline values: CDR1 MNHEY, CDR2 SMNVEV (reference sequence). Trimming shortened V by 6 bases and J by 10 bases, and 21 bases separated the two germline ends. The CDR3 is made up of 14 amino acids. The CDR3 reads CASRGLGVSSSAFF. The CDR3 nucleotides read TGTGCCAGCAGGGGATTAGGGGTTTCATCATCAGCTTTCTTT.

This clonotype was seen a handful of times. This rearrangement joins TRBV7-8 to TRBJ2-7; TRBD1 agrees at 10 bases. V trimming: 1 base; J trimming: 4 bases; junction bases outside the gene matches: 7. The germline CDR1 and CDR2 sequences are SGHVS and FQNEAQ. The CDR3 length is 16 residues. The CDR3 is CASSLVLGTGDYEQYF. For the CDR3, the DNA is TGTGCCAGCAGCTTAGTCTTAGGGACAGGGGATTACGAGCAGTACTTC.

The V call is TRBV7-6, the J call TRBJ2-1; D unclear. Germline CDR1 is SGHVS and CDR2 is FNYEAQ. The V gene lost 3 bases and the J gene lost 6 bases, with 18 bases spanning the gap. The CDR3 runs 16 residues. The CDR3 region is CASSLMGIGSSNEQFF. Written as DNA, the CDR3 is TGTGCCAGCAGCTTGATGGGGATAGGTTCCAGCAATGAGCAGTTCTTC.

This clonotype was counted only a few times. The gene calls are TRBV19 and TRBJ2-3; the match to TRBD2 covers 8 bases. Germline loops: CDR1 LNHDA, CDR2 SQIVND (reference sequence). The CDR3 spans 15 residues. Trimming removed 5 bases from V and 4 bases from J; junction bases left unmatched: 8. CDR3: CASSSYGGEADTQYF. The CDR3 DNA follows: TGTGCCAGTAGTTCGTACGGGGGGGAGGCAGATACGCAGTATTTT. The complete variable domain, with remaining parts taken from reference TRBV19 and TRBJ2-3, reads DGGITQSPKYLFRKEGQNVTLSCEQNLNHDAMYWYRQDPGQGLRLIYYSQIVNDFQKGDIAEGYSVSREKKESFPLTVTSAQKNPTAFYLCASSSYGGEADTQYFGPGTRLTVL.

This clonotype turned up a few times. This chain joins TRBV29-1 and TRBJ2-7; D unresolved. The CDR3 is 10 residues long. The V gene lost 1 base and the J gene lost 5 bases, with 3 bases spanning the gap. Per the germline V gene, CDR1 is SQVTM and CDR2 is ANQGSEA. Written as DNA, the CDR3 is TGCAGCGTTGAAGTTAACGAGCAGTACTTC. It yields the protein CSVEVNEQYF.

At least ten counts were recorded for this clonotype. This chain links TRBV7-9 with TRBJ2-1; 7 bases match TRBD2. The germline V gene has CDR1 SEHNR and CDR2 FQNEAQ (reference sequence). The CDR3 runs 15 residues. J gave up 5 bases and V 3 bases, and 7 bases lay outside the gene matches. CDR3 amino acids: CASSFPGTTHNEQFF. CDR3 nucleotide sequence: TGTGCCAGCAGCTTCCCCGGGACTACCCACAATGAGCAGTTCTTC.

This clonotype was seen a few times. This chain uses TRBV13 with TRBJ2-2; TRBD1 matches at 9 bases. CDR1 PRHDT and CDR2 FYEKMQ come from the germline V gene (reference sequence). The CDR3 totals 16 residues. The J segment lost 4 bases and the V segment lost 4 bases, leaving 7 bases of the junction unmatched. The chain's CDR3 is CASSSRTGGVTGELFF. As DNA, the CDR3 is TGTGCCAGCAGCTCGAGAACAGGGGGCGTCACCGGGGAGCTGTTTTTT.

The chain has TRBV7-6 and TRBJ2-7, with D possibly matching TRBD1 (6 bases). There are 16 residues in the CDR3. V lost 1 base to trimming and J lost 1 base, with 14 bases between them. Germline lookup yields CDR1 SGHVS and CDR2 FNYEAQ. The CDR3 protein is CASSLGGLGSSYEQYF. The CDR3 coding sequence is TGTGCCAGCAGCTTAGGGGGGCTGGGGTCGTCCTACGAGCAGTACTTC.